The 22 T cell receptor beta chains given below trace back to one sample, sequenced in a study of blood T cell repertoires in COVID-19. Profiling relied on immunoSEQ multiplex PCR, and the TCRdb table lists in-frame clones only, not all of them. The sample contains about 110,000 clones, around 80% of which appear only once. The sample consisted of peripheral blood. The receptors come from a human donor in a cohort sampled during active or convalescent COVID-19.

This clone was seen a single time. CDR3 protein: CASSIWDRGVNEQFF. The CDR3, as DNA: TGTGCCAGTAGTATCTGGGACAGGGGTGTCAATGAGCAGTTCTTC. The J gene is TRBJ2-1, the V gene TRBV19; 10 nucleotides agree with TRBD1. The CDR3 has 15 residues. Germline values: CDR1 LNHDA, CDR2 SQIVND (reference sequence). Unmatched junction bases numbered 5, after V lost 3 bases and J lost 6 bases.

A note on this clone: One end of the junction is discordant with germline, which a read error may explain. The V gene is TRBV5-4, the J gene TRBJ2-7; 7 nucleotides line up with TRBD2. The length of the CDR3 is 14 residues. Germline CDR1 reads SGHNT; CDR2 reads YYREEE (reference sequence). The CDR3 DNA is TGTGCCAGCAGCTTGGCCAATGGGGGAGGGGCCACGAACTTC. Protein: CASSLANGGGATNF.

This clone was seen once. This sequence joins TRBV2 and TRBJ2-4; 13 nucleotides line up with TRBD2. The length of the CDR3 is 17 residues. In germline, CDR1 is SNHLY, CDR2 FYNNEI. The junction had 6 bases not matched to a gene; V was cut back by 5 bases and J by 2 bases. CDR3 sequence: CASSSKLAGGPKNIQYF. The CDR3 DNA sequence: TGTGCCAGCAGTTCTAAACTAGCGGGAGGGCCCAAAAACATTCAGTACTTC.

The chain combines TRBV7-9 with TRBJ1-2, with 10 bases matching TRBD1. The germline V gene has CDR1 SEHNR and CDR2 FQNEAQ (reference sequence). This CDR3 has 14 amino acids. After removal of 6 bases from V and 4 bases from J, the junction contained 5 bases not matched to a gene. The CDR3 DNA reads TGTGCCAGCAGGCTGACAGGGGGCACCTATGGCTACACCTTC. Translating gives CASRLTGGTYGYTF.

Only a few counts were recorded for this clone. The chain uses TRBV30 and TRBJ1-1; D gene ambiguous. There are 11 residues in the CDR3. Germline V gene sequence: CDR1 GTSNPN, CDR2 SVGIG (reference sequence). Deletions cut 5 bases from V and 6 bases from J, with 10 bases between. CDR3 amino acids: CAWRFIAEAFF. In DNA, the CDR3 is TGTGCCTGGCGGTTCATCGCTGAAGCTTTCTTT.

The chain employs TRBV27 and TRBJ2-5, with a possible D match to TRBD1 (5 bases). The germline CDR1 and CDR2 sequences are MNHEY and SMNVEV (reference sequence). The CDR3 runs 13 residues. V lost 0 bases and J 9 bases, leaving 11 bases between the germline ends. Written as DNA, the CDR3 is TGTGCCAGCAGTTTATCCCATTTAGGGGCCCAGTACTTC. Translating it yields CASSLSHLGAQYF.

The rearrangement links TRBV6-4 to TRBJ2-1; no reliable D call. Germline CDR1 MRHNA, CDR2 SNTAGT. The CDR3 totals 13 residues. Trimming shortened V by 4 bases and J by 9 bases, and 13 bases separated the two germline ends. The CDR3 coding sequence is TGTGCCAGCAGTGCCAACTCTGCGGTTGAGCAGTTCTTC. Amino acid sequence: CASSANSAVEQFF.

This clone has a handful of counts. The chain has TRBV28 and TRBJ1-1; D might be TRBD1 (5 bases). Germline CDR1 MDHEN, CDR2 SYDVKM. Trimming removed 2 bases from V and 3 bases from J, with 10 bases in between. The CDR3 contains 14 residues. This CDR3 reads CASSLRAGHTEAFF. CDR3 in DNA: TGTGCCAGCAGTTTAAGGGCGGGGCACACTGAAGCTTTCTTT.

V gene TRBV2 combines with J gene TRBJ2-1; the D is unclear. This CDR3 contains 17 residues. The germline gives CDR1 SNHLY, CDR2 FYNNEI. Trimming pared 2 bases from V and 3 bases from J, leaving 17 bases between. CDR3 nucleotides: TGTGCCAGCAGTGAAAGAACAGCTTCAAACCTCTACAATGAGCAGTTCTTC. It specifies CASSERTASNLYNEQFF.

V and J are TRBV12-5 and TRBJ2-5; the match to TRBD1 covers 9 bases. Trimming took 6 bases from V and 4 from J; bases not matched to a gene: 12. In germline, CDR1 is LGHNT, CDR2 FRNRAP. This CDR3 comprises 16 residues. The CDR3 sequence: CASGWGQGRVRETQYF. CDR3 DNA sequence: TGTGCTAGTGGCTGGGGACAGGGTCGGGTCCGAGAGACCCAGTACTTC.

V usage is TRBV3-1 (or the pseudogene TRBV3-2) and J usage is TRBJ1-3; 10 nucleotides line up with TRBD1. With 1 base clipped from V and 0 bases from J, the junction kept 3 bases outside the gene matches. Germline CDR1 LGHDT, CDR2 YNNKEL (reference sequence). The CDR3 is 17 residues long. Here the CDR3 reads CASSQVGQGFSGNTIYF. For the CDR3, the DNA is TGTGCCAGCAGCCAAGTGGGACAGGGGTTCTCTGGAAACACCATATATTTT.

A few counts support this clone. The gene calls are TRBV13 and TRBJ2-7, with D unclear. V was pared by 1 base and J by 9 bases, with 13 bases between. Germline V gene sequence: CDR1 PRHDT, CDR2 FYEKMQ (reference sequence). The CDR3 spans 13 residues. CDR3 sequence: CASSLERRLGQYF. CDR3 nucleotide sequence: TGTGCCAGCAGCTTAGAACGGCGGCTGGGGCAGTACTTC.

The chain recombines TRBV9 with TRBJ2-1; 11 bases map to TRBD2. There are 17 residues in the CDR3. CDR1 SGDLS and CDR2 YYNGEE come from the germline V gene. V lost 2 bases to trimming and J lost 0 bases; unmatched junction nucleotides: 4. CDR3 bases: TGTGCCAGCAGCGTGGGGACTAGCGGAAACTCCTACAATGAGCAGTTCTTC. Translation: CASSVGTSGNSYNEQFF.

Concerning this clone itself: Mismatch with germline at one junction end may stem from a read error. The CDR3 DNA sequence: TGCGCCGCTGGTGGGCTTCAGGGGTTCTACACCTTC. Its translation is CAAGGLQGFYTF. The rearrangement links TRBV19 to TRBJ1-2; possibly TRBD1 for D (6 bases). The CDR3 consists of 12 residues. Looked up from germline, CDR1 is LNHDA and CDR2 is SQIVND (reference sequence).

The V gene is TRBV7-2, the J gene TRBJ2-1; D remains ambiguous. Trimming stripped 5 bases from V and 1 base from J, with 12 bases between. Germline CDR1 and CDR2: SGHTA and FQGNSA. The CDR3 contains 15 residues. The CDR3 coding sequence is TGTGCCAGCAGCACTCGGCCGGGTTCCTACAATGAGCAGTTCTTC. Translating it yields CASSTRPGSYNEQFF.

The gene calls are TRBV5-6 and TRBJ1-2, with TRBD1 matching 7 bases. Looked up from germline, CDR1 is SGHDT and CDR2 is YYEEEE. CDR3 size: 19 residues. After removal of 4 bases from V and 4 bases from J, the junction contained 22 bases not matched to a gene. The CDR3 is CASSPGAGTVLAPAYGYTF. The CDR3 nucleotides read TGTGCCAGCAGCCCTGGGGCCGGGACAGTCCTCGCCCCGGCCTATGGCTACACCTTC.

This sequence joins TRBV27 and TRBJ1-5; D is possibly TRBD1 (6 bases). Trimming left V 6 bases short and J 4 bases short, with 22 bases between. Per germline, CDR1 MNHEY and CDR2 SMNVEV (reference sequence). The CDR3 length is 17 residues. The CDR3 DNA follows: TGTGCCAGCAGCCAAACTAGTGGTAACAGGGCTAATCAGCCCCAGCATTTT. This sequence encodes CASSQTSGNRANQPQHF.

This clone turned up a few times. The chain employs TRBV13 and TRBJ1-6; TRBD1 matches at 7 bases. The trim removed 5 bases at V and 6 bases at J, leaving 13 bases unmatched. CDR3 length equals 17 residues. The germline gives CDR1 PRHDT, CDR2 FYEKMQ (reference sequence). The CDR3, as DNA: TGTGCCAGCAGCCTAAACCGTAGGACAGGCGCTAATTCACCCCTCCACTTT. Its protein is CASSLNRRTGANSPLHF.

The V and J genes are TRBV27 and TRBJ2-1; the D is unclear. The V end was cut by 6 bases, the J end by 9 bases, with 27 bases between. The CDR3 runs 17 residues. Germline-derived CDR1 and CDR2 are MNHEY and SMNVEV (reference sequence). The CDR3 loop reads CASSRVIARPYSGEQFF. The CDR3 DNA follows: TGTGCCAGCAGCCGAGTTATAGCACGGCCCTACTCGGGTGAGCAGTTCTTC.

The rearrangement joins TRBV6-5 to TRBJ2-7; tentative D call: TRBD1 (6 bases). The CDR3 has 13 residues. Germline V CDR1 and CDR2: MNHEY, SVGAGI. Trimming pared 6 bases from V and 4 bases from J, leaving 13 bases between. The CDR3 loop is CASRPGQLYEQYF. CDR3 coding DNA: TGTGCCAGCAGACCCGGACAGTTATACGAGCAGTACTTC.

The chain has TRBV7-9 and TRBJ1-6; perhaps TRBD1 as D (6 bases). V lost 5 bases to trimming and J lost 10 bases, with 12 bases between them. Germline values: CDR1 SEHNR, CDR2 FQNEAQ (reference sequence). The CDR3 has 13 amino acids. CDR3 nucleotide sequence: TGTGCCAGCAGCCTCACGGGGGGCTCACCCCTCCACTTT. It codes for CASSLTGGSPLHF.

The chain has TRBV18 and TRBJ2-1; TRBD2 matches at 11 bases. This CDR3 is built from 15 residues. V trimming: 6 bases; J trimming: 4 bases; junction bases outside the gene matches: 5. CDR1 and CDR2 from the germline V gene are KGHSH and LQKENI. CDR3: CASSPGLAGYNEQFF. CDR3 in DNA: TGTGCCAGCTCCCCCGGACTAGCGGGTTACAATGAGCAGTTCTTC.